This record looks at one TCR beta chain sequence and its context. Its antigen is not identified. The data were obtained in a study of OX40 agonist ivuxolimab in advanced cancers. Per the germline V gene, CDR1 is GTSNPN and CDR2 is SVGIG (reference sequence). Trimming took 7 bases from V and 7 from J, leaving 14 bases between them. This CDR3 region has 13 residues. The data were produced by immunoSEQ multiplex PCR, yet TCRdb's version contains in-frame clones alone and is incomplete. This sample has tens of thousands of clones, with 70% to 90% found just once. General study results and limits: The specificity for antigen of the expanded peripheral T cells was not determined. CD4+ and CD8+ T cells in blood underwent clonal expansion by week 6 at 0.1 to 3.0 mg/kg. On average, CD8+ T cells had more expanded clones than CD4+.

This sequence was found in an adult with an advanced solid tumor such as melanoma, head and neck, liver or kidney cancer. Sequenced here: CD4+ or CD8+ T cells sorted from blood, sampled in a trial of the OX40 agonist ivuxolimab. V is TRBV30 and J is TRBJ1-6; possible D gene TRBD1, 5 bases. CDR3 coding DNA: TGTGCCTCAGGGCCCGCGGGGAATTCACCCCTCCACTTT. Protein: CASGPAGNSPLHF.